The 29 T cell receptor beta chains below all came from one sample that was sequenced in a study of T cells after yellow fever vaccination. MiXCR, applied by TCRdb to the 5' RACE reads, yields one record per CDR3 protein. This table has about 320,000 distinct CDR3 sequences, 4% to 5.5% appearing once. Here the sequenced sample was PBMCs, taken 15 days after the yellow fever booster vaccination. The origin of the receptors is a man younger than 35 who received the YFV17D yellow fever vaccine.

This clonotype was counted ten times or more. This chain joins TRBV7-3 and TRBJ2-3; perhaps TRBD2 as D (7 bases). The germline V gene encodes CDR1 SGHTA and CDR2 FQGTGA. The length of the CDR3 is 14 residues. Trimming stripped 4 bases from V and 5 bases from J, with 13 bases between. The CDR3 region is CASSSQGRGDTQYF. CDR3 coding DNA: TGTGCCAGCAGCTCCCAGGGGAGGGGAGATACGCAGTATTTT.

This clonotype has at least ten counts. This rearrangement joins TRBV12-3 or TRBV12-4 to TRBJ2-5, with D possibly being TRBD2 (6 bases). There are 15 residues in the CDR3. The germline V and J ends were trimmed by 1 base and 2 bases, with 11 bases remaining between them. CDR3 sequence (DNA): TGTGCCAGCAGTTTAGGGGCTAGCGTACAAGAGACCCAGTACTTC. Residues: CASSLGASVQETQYF.

V is TRBV6-2 or TRBV6-3 and J is TRBJ1-5, with D unresolved. Trimming pared 6 bases from V and 6 bases from J, leaving 12 bases between. The germline gives CDR1 MNHEY, CDR2 SVGEGT. The CDR3 has 13 residues. DNA of the CDR3: TGTGCCAGCAGGAGGAGGGAGAGTCAGCCCCAGCATTTT. It codes for CASRRRESQPQHF.

This clonotype was seen only a few times. This chain uses TRBV7-8 with TRBJ1-1; D not resolved. Germline values: CDR1 SGHVS, CDR2 FQNEAQ. Trimming took 2 bases from V and 1 from J, leaving 8 bases between them. CDR3 size: 14 residues. The CDR3 bases are TGTGCCAGCAGCTTAAGTTCCGGGAACACTGAAGCTTTCTTT. Translating gives CASSLSSGNTEAFF.

This clonotype was counted a few times. The V gene is TRBV5-1, the J gene TRBJ1-2; D uncertain. The CDR3 runs to 14 residues. V lost 0 bases, J lost 1 base, and 7 bases lay in between. Germline CDR1 reads SGHRS; CDR2 reads YFSETQ. The CDR3 sequence: CASSLGGFNYGYTF. For the CDR3, the DNA is TGCGCCAGCAGCTTGGGTGGCTTTAACTATGGCTACACCTTC.

This clonotype was counted ten times or more. The chain uses TRBV7-8 and TRBJ2-5; 12 bases match TRBD1. This CDR3 comprises 15 residues. V lost 8 bases to trimming and J lost 5 bases; unmatched junction nucleotides: 9. Germline V gene data show CDR1 as SGHVS and CDR2 as FQNEAQ. The CDR3 spells CASRQGTGGWETQYF. In DNA form, the CDR3 reads TGTGCCAGCCGGCAGGGGACAGGGGGCTGGGAGACCCAGTACTTC.

V usage is TRBV11-3 and J usage is TRBJ2-1, with D tentatively TRBD2 (6 bases). The V gene's germline CDR1 is SGHNT and CDR2 YENEEA. The CDR3 covers 14 residues. Trimming shortened V by 1 base and J by 5 bases, and 9 bases separated the two germline ends. The CDR3 protein is CASSLAGVHNEQFF. Here the CDR3 DNA reads TGTGCCAGCAGCTTAGCGGGGGTCCACAATGAGCAGTTCTTC.

This clonotype has only a few counts. The genes are TRBV7-9 and TRBJ2-1, with D possibly matching TRBD1 (6 bases). Germline lookup yields CDR1 SEHNR and CDR2 FQNEAQ (reference sequence). V was pared by 4 bases and J by 8 bases, with 18 bases between. The CDR3 totals 15 residues. The DNA for the CDR3 is TGTGCCAGCAGCTCAGGGGAAGCAGGGTCCGATGAGCAGTTCTTC. Its translation is CASSSGEAGSDEQFF.

This clonotype was seen more than once but under ten times. This chain connects TRBV5-6 to TRBJ2-1; weak D call: TRBD2 (7 bases). The CDR3 sequence is 15 residues long. V was clipped by 1 base and J by 9 bases, with 17 bases between them. Germline lookup yields CDR1 SGHDT and CDR2 YYEEEE. In DNA, the CDR3 is TGTGCCAGCAGCTTGTGGGGACGAGGGGGGGCTGAGCAGTTCTTC. Its protein product is CASSLWGRGGAEQFF.

The chain recombines TRBV10-3 with TRBJ2-7; 8 positions match TRBD2. The CDR3 has 15 residues. After removal of 10 bases from V and 6 bases from J, the junction contained 17 bases not matched to a gene. Per germline, CDR1 ENHRY and CDR2 SYGVKD. CDR3 in amino acids: CATQGSGGWTGEQYF. CDR3 bases: TGTGCCACCCAAGGGAGCGGGGGCTGGACCGGCGAGCAGTACTTC.

The table lists this clonotype with many counts. The rearrangement links TRBV12-3 or TRBV12-4 to TRBJ1-5; D gene ambiguous. V lost 8 bases and J lost 7, with 9 bases in between. CDR3 length equals 11 residues. CDR3 bases: TGTGCCAGCGGGAGCGGGCAGCCCCAGCATTTT. Translated: CASGSGQPQHF.

This clonotype was found many times. V is TRBV25-1 and J is TRBJ2-2, with 7 bases matching TRBD1. Germline trimming cut 5 bases from V and 1 base from J; bases unmatched to any gene: 1. This CDR3 is built from 14 residues. Germline values: CDR1 MGHDK, CDR2 SYGVNS. The CDR3 region has the DNA TGTGCCAGCAGTAACAGGGGGAACACCGGGGAGCTGTTTTTT. It encodes CASSNRGNTGELFF.

This clonotype was seen many times. The chain carries TRBV7-9 and TRBJ2-2; D is uncertain. Germline V gene lookup returns CDR1 SEHNR and CDR2 FQNEAQ (reference sequence). Trimming left V 5 bases short and J 2 bases short, with 9 bases between. The CDR3 sequence is 14 residues long. The CDR3 coding sequence is TGTGCCAGCAGCGTAAGGGTAAACACCGGGGAGCTGTTTTTT. The encoded protein is CASSVRVNTGELFF.

This clonotype was found many times. This chain connects TRBV7-9 to TRBJ2-7, with unresolved D. CDR3 length: 13 residues. The V gene lost 5 bases and the J gene lost 6 bases, with 14 bases spanning the gap. Germline V gene data show CDR1 as SEHNR and CDR2 as FQNEAQ (reference sequence). Here the CDR3 DNA reads TGTGCCAGCAGCCCACCGGGCGCGCCCGAGCAGTACGTC. Encoded protein: CASSPPGAPEQYV.

This sequence joins TRBV4-3 and TRBJ2-1; the D gene is possibly TRBD1 (6 bases). Germline V gene lookup returns CDR1 LGHNA and CDR2 YSLEER. The germline V and J ends were trimmed by 5 bases and 4 bases, with 12 bases remaining between them. CDR3 size: 14 residues. This chain's CDR3 is CASSTQGGYNEQFF. CDR3 sequence (DNA): TGCGCCAGCAGCACACAAGGGGGTTACAATGAGCAGTTCTTC.

This clonotype has more than one count but fewer than ten. The J gene is TRBJ2-5, the V gene TRBV4-3, with 8 bases lining up with TRBD1. With V trimmed by 0 bases and J by 1 base, 10 bases remained unmatched. The CDR3 consists of 18 residues. Germline CDR1 reads LGHNA; CDR2 reads YSLEER. Written as DNA, the CDR3 is TGCGCCAGCAGCCAAGATCCGTTGGGAGACAGGGGCCAAGAGACCCAGTACTTC. Encoded protein: CASSQDPLGDRGQETQYF.

This clonotype was detected only a few times. The chain is built from TRBV7-2 and TRBJ2-4; the D gene is possibly TRBD1 (6 bases). Trimming took off 7 bases at V and 9 bases at J, with 16 bases between the two ends. CDR1 is SGHTA, CDR2 FQGNSA, per germline. This CDR3 is built from 13 residues. The DNA of the CDR3 is TGTGCCAGCACCCAGACAGGTTTTTCCATTCAGTACTTC. It translates to CASTQTGFSIQYF.

This clonotype appeared many times. The V call is TRBV7-2, the J call TRBJ2-7, with a possible D match to TRBD2 (5 bases). This CDR3 spans 14 amino acids. V lost 0 bases and J lost 3, with 9 bases in between. Germline lookup yields CDR1 SGHTA and CDR2 FQGNSA. The CDR3 protein is CASSLAAGDYEQYF. DNA for the CDR3: TGTGCCAGCAGCTTAGCGGCCGGGGACTACGAGCAGTACTTC.

Note on this clonotype: The junction departs from germline at one end; a sequencing error may be responsible. V gene TRBV11-3 combines with J gene TRBJ2-5; 12 positions match TRBD2. The CDR3 length is 18 residues. Per germline, CDR1 SGHNT and CDR2 YENEEA. As DNA, the CDR3 is TGTGCCAGCAGTTTAGAATACCTAAGACTAGCGGGGGAAGAGACCCAGTACTTC. Amino acids: CASSLEYLRLAGEETQYF.

This clonotype has a count of ten or more. The chain recombines TRBV20-1 with TRBJ2-7; 7 bases agree with TRBD1. The CDR3 loop spans 13 amino acids. Germline loops: CDR1 DFQATT, CDR2 SNEGSKA (reference sequence). V dropped 3 bases and J dropped 4; count of bases not matched to a gene: 6. Here the CDR3 DNA reads TGCAGTGCTAGCGAGGGACAGACTTACGAGCAGTACTTC. This gives the protein CSASEGQTYEQYF.

This clonotype was detected ten times or more. This rearrangement joins TRBV20-1 to TRBJ1-2; D remains ambiguous. Germline V gives CDR1 DFQATT, CDR2 SNEGSKA (reference sequence). The CDR3 has 12 amino acids. Trimming removed 5 bases from V and 2 bases from J, with 9 bases in between. The DNA of the CDR3 is TGCAGTGCTCTAGAACAGAACTATGGCTACACCTTC. Translation gives CSALEQNYGYTF.

There are a few counts of this clonotype. V and J are TRBV18 and TRBJ2-5; 12 bases align to TRBD2. Trimming removed 1 base from V and 3 bases from J; junction bases left unmatched: 3. This CDR3 comprises 16 residues. The germline CDR1 and CDR2 sequences are KGHSH and LQKENI. The CDR3 sequence is CASSPLRTSGEETQYF. CDR3 DNA: TGTGCCAGCTCACCACTACGGACTAGCGGGGAAGAGACCCAGTACTTC. Based on the CDR3 plus reference TRBV18 and TRBJ2-5, the full variable domain is NAGVMQNPRHLVRRRGQEARLRCSPMKGHSHVYWYRQLPEEGLKFMVYLQKENIIDESGMPKERFSAEFPKEGPSILRIQQVVRGDSAAYFCASSPLRTSGEETQYFGPGTRLLVL.

This CDR3 is CASSSQSQGNTEAFF. In DNA form, the CDR3 reads TGCGCCAGCAGCTCACAATCACAGGGGAACACTGAAGCTTTCTTT. The V and J genes are TRBV5-1 and TRBJ1-1; TRBD1 might be the D (6 bases). Germline V CDR1 and CDR2: SGHRS, YFSETQ. The CDR3 consists of 15 residues. Trimming took 3 bases from V and 1 from J, leaving 13 bases between them.

The gene calls are TRBV14 and TRBJ2-5, with TRBD2 as a possible D gene (7 bases). V was shortened by 7 bases and J by 3 bases, with 12 bases between the two germline ends. The CDR3 runs to 13 residues. Germline-derived CDR1 and CDR2 are SGHDN and FVKESK. The CDR3 protein is CASTQGREETQYF. The CDR3 DNA follows: TGTGCCAGCACCCAGGGGAGGGAAGAGACCCAGTACTTC.

This clonotype appeared many times. The J gene is TRBJ2-1, the V gene TRBV6-4; maybe TRBD1 (5 bases). Per the germline V gene, CDR1 is MRHNA and CDR2 is SNTAGT. The CDR3 is made up of 13 amino acids. V lost 3 bases to trimming and J lost 12 bases, with 15 bases between them. CDR3 in amino acids: CASSEVRGPPQFF. DNA of the CDR3: TGTGCCAGCAGTGAAGTAAGGGGCCCCCCGCAGTTCTTC.

This clonotype was picked up a small number of times. This chain links TRBV5-1 with TRBJ2-6; no definite D call. V was pared by 5 bases and J by 4 bases, with 10 bases between. The length of the CDR3 is 14 residues. Germline CDR1 is SGHRS and CDR2 is YFSETQ. CDR3: CASRDGWGANVLTF. DNA for the CDR3: TGCGCCAGCAGGGACGGTTGGGGGGCCAACGTCCTGACTTTC.

The table lists this clonotype with a few counts. This rearrangement joins TRBV7-2 to TRBJ2-7; D not certain. V was trimmed by 5 bases and J by 4 bases, leaving 12 bases between them. Germline CDR1 SGHTA, CDR2 FQGNSA. The CDR3 sequence is 13 residues long. The CDR3 coding sequence is TGTGCCAGCAGCCTGGACCCCAATTACGAGCAGTACGTC. The encoded protein is CASSLDPNYEQYV.

Many counts were recorded for this clonotype. The chain links TRBV12-3 or TRBV12-4 to TRBJ1-2; D gene ambiguous. Between the trimmed V and J ends, which lost 3 bases and 0 bases, there was a span of 8 bases. This CDR3 contains 14 residues. The CDR3 coding sequence is TGTGCCAGCAGTTTGGCTTCGGCTAACTATGGCTACACCTTC. It yields the protein CASSLASANYGYTF.

This clonotype was detected many times. The chain joins TRBV6-5 to TRBJ2-2; no reliable D call. The CDR3 is 14 amino acids. Trimming removed 5 bases from V and 0 bases from J, with 7 bases in between. Germline assignment: CDR1 MNHEY and CDR2 SVGAGI. CDR3 amino acids: CASSQGSNTGELFF. CDR3 nucleotides: TGTGCCAGCAGTCAAGGGTCGAACACCGGGGAGCTGTTTTTT.